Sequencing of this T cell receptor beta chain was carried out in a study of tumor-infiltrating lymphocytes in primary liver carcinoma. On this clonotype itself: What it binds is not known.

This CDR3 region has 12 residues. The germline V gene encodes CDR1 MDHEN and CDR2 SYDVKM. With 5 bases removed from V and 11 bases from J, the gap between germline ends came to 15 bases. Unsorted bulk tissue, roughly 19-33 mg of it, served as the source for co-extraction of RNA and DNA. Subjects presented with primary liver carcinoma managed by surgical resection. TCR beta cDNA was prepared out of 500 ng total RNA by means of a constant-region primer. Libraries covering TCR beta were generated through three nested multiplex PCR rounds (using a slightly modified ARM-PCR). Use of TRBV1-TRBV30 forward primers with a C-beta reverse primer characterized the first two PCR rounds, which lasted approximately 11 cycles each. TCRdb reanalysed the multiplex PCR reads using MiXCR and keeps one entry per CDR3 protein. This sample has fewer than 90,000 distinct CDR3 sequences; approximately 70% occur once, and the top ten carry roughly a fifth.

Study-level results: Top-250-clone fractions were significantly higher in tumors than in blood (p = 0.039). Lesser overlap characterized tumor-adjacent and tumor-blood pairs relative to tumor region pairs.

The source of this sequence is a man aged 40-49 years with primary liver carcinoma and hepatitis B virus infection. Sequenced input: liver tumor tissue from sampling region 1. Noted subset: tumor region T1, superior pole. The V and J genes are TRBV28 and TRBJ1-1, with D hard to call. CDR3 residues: CASSPNAALAFF. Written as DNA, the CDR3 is TGTGCCAGCAGTCCTAACGCTGCCTTGGCTTTCTTT.